One and the same sample provided the 20 T cell receptor beta chains below, sequenced in a study of blood T cell repertoires in COVID-19. Clones were sequenced by immunoSEQ multiplex PCR, and TCRdb holds only the in-frame ones, with some missing. The sample has about 12,000 clones, around 90% seen once. Specimen: peripheral blood. The receptors originated from a woman in her 70s with active COVID-19.

The V and J genes are TRBV5-8 and TRBJ2-4, with 9 bases that match TRBD2. Germline trimming cut 5 bases from V and 8 bases from J; bases unmatched to any gene: 14. The V gene's germline CDR1 is SGHTS and CDR2 YDEGEE. CDR3 length: 16 amino acids. CDR3 region: CASRPGLATASDIQYF. The DNA for the CDR3 is TGTGCCAGCAGGCCAGGACTAGCGACCGCATCGGACATTCAGTACTTC.

The rearrangement links TRBV7-2 to TRBJ2-2; 7 positions match TRBD2. Germline assignment: CDR1 SGHTA and CDR2 FQGNSA. After removal of 3 bases from V and 2 bases from J, the junction contained 3 bases not matched to a gene. The CDR3 has 15 amino acids. The CDR3 nucleotides read TGTGCCAGCAGCTTGCAGGGACTAAACACCGGGGAGCTGTTTTTT. Amino acids: CASSLQGLNTGELFF.

The CDR3 DNA reads TGTGCCAGTAGTATATCTGGCGGAAAATATAGCAATCAGCCCCAGCATTTT. It codes for CASSISGGKYSNQPQHF. The V call is TRBV19, the J call TRBJ1-5, with no clear D. CDR3 size: 17 residues. CDR1 and CDR2 (germline): LNHDA, SQIVND (reference sequence). The V gene lost 2 bases and the J gene lost 0 bases, with 14 bases spanning the gap.

The chain employs TRBV3-1 (or the pseudogene TRBV3-2) and TRBJ2-1, with 12 bases aligning to TRBD2. Germline V gene data show CDR1 as LGHDT and CDR2 as YNNKEL (reference sequence). The CDR3 is 15 amino acids. V was pared by 5 bases and J by 7 bases, with 6 bases of the junction left unmatched. In DNA, the CDR3 is TGTGCCAGCAGCACTAGCGGGAGGCTTTCGAATGAGCAGTTCTTC. Translation gives CASSTSGRLSNEQFF.

V and J are TRBV10-1 and TRBJ2-2; the match to TRBD2 covers 8 bases. This CDR3 region has 14 residues. The germline gives CDR1 WNHNN, CDR2 SYGVQD (reference sequence). Here the CDR3 DNA reads TGCCCCCGCCGGGGGGGGCGGGTCCCCGGGGAGCTGTTTTTT. Translating gives CPRRGGRVPGELFF.

The J gene is TRBJ2-3, the V gene TRBV7-9; D gene uncertain. Looked up from germline, CDR1 is SEHNR and CDR2 is FQNEAQ (reference sequence). V was clipped by 0 bases and J by 5 bases, with 15 bases between them. The CDR3 runs 16 residues. The CDR3 loop reads CASSLASSWAGDTQYF. The CDR3 region has the DNA TGTGCCAGCAGCTTAGCGTCCTCTTGGGCAGGAGATACGCAGTATTTT.

This chain links TRBV6-4 with TRBJ2-2; 11 bases are shared with TRBD2. Germline loops: CDR1 MRHNA, CDR2 SNTAGT. CDR3 size: 18 residues. The J segment lost 2 bases and the V segment lost 3 bases, leaving 8 bases of the junction unmatched. CDR3 DNA: TGTGCCAGCAGTGAAGGGCTAGCGGGAGGAAAAAACACCGGGGAGCTGTTTTTT. Residues: CASSEGLAGGKNTGELFF.

In its sample, this clone ranks as medium-sized. The rearrangement links TRBV29-1 to TRBJ2-7; D gene uncertain. CDR1 and CDR2 from the germline V gene are SQVTM and ANQGSEA. V was pared by 6 bases and J by 1 base, with 10 bases between. This CDR3 is built from 12 residues. In DNA, the CDR3 is TGCAGCGTGTCGACACAATCCTACGAGCAGTACTTC. Translating gives CSVSTQSYEQYF.

V and J are TRBV7-2 and TRBJ2-7; the D gene is possibly TRBD1 (6 bases). The germline V gene has CDR1 SGHTA and CDR2 FQGNSA. V gave up 4 bases and J gave up 1 base, with 11 bases separating them. CDR3 length: 14 residues. CDR3 sequence reads: CASSSRQASYEQYF. The CDR3 bases are TGTGCCAGCAGCTCCCGACAGGCTTCCTACGAGCAGTACTTC.

This chain links TRBV10-2 with TRBJ2-1; TRBD2 agrees at 10 bases. V trimming: 5 bases; J trimming: 0 bases; junction bases outside the gene matches: 16. Germline V CDR1 and CDR2: WSHSY, SAAADI. The CDR3 loop spans 20 amino acids. The CDR3 loop reads CASSPTTASGSSGSYNEQFF. The DNA of the CDR3 is TGCGCCAGCAGTCCCACCACTGCTAGCGGGAGTTCAGGCTCCTACAATGAGCAGTTCTTC.

V is TRBV27 and J is TRBJ1-5; TRBD1 is a possible D gene (6 bases). V lost 0 bases and J 1 base, leaving 10 bases between the germline ends. Germline CDR1 and CDR2: MNHEY and SMNVEV (reference sequence). This CDR3 spans 16 amino acids. CDR3: CASSLSGTSSNQPQHF. CDR3 DNA sequence: TGTGCCAGCAGTTTATCAGGGACATCAAGCAATCAGCCCCAGCATTTT.

The gene calls are TRBV10-2 and TRBJ2-7; 7 nucleotides line up with TRBD2. Germline V CDR1 and CDR2: WSHSY, SAAADI. J gave up 5 bases and V 4 bases, and 11 bases lay outside the gene matches. The CDR3 sequence is 15 residues long. In DNA form, the CDR3 reads TGCGCCAGCAGTGGGTGGGGGGAGGGCCAGGACGAGCAGTACTTC. This encodes CASSGWGEGQDEQYF.

This rearrangement joins TRBV28 to TRBJ2-7; 12 nucleotides line up with TRBD1. The CDR3 has 15 residues. J gave up 5 bases and V 6 bases, and 8 bases lay outside the gene matches. Germline CDR1 is MDHEN and CDR2 is SYDVKM. CDR3 in amino acids: CASSYTGTGGHEQYF. CDR3 DNA: TGTGCCAGCAGCTATACCGGGACAGGGGGCCACGAGCAGTACTTC.

This chain uses TRBV11-2 with TRBJ2-1; 8 bases map to TRBD2. Losses at the gene ends were 3 bases for V and 0 bases for J; bases not matched to a gene: 7. Germline V lookup: CDR1 SGHAT, CDR2 FQNNGV. The CDR3 is made up of 17 amino acids. The chain's CDR3 is CASSLGKSGSSYNEQFF. The CDR3 coding sequence is TGTGCCAGCAGCTTGGGTAAAAGCGGGAGCTCCTACAATGAGCAGTTCTTC.

The chain links TRBV10-3 to TRBJ1-1; 9 nucleotides agree with TRBD1. CDR1 is ENHRY and CDR2 is SYGVKD in the germline V gene. There are 13 residues in the CDR3. V lost 11 bases and J lost 0; bases outside the gene matches: 4. DNA for the CDR3: TGTGCCTCCGGGGACAGGGTGAACACTGAAGCTTTCTTT. Translated: CASGDRVNTEAFF.

This rearrangement joins TRBV19 to TRBJ2-1; 8 bases are shared with TRBD2. The CDR3 totals 14 residues. Germline lookup yields CDR1 LNHDA and CDR2 SQIVND (reference sequence). Trimming at V came to 5 bases and at J to 5 bases, leaving 5 bases not matched to a gene. The CDR3 protein is CASSPVAGNNEQFF. CDR3 coding DNA: TGTGCCAGTAGTCCGGTAGCGGGAAACAATGAGCAGTTCTTC.

The V call is TRBV7-9, the J call TRBJ1-1, with 9 nucleotides matching TRBD1. V lost 4 bases to trimming and J lost 1 base; unmatched junction nucleotides: 10. The CDR3 runs to 17 residues. Germline V gene lookup returns CDR1 SEHNR and CDR2 FQNEAQ (reference sequence). CDR3 sequence: CASSSTVGTGRNTEAFF. The CDR3 DNA reads as TGTGCCAGCAGCTCGACCGTAGGGACAGGGAGGAACACTGAAGCTTTCTTT. Full variable domain (outside the CDR3, taken from reference TRBV7-9 and TRBJ1-1): DTGVSQNPRHKITKRGQNVTFRCDPISEHNRLYWYRQTLGQGPEFLTYFQNEAQLEKSRLLSDRFSAERPKGSFSTLEIQRTEQGDSAMYLCASSSTVGTGRNTEAFFGQGTRLTVV.

CDR3 sequence (DNA): TGTGCCAGCAGCCCACAAAGCTCCTACAATGAGCAGTTCTTC. It translates to CASSPQSSYNEQFF. The J gene is TRBJ2-1, the V gene TRBV7-2; no firm D call. Trimming removed 5 bases at V and 0 bases at J, with 8 bases between. CDR3 size: 14 residues. CDR1 and CDR2 (germline): SGHTA, FQGNSA.

The gene calls are TRBV10-3 and TRBJ2-2; a weak D match, TRBD1 (6 bases). Between the trimmed V and J ends, which lost 2 bases and 6 bases, there was a span of 16 bases. Germline values: CDR1 ENHRY, CDR2 SYGVKD. The CDR3 is 16 amino acids. The CDR3 nucleotides are TGTGCCATCAGTGAGGCCGTACAGGGAAAGTCCGGGGAGCTGTTTTTT. Protein sequence: CAISEAVQGKSGELFF.

The chain couples TRBV3-1 (or the pseudogene TRBV3-2) to TRBJ2-2, with D maybe TRBD2 (6 bases). This CDR3 comprises 17 residues. Per germline, CDR1 LGHDT and CDR2 YNNKEL (reference sequence). Deletions cut 1 base from V and 5 bases from J, with 17 bases between. Here the CDR3 reads CASSQGLGGARTGELFF. CDR3 bases: TGTGCCAGCAGCCAAGGGCTCGGAGGGGCTCGGACCGGGGAGCTGTTTTTT.